This T cell receptor beta chain appears in the sequencing data of a study of blood T cell repertoires in COVID-19. The assay was immunoSEQ multiplex PCR, and TCRdb's table has in-frame clones only and misses some. The sample lists fewer than 400,000 clones; under 90% were seen once. The CDR3 is 13 residues long. V was shortened by 6 bases and J by 6 bases, with 15 bases between the two germline ends. The germline CDR1 and CDR2 sequences are MDHEN and SYDVKM. Either two negative PCRs, clearance, or symptom resolution qualified Cohort 3 donors as recovered. The chain couples TRBV28 to TRBJ2-7, with a possible D match to TRBD2 (6 bases). Sequencing was performed on PBMCs or T cells enriched from blood (not recorded which). The sequence derives from a man in his 60s who had recovered from COVID-19. The CDR3 DNA is TGTGCCAGCAGCCAATACCAGGGAGGCGAGCAGTACTTC. Translation: CASSQYQGGEQYF.